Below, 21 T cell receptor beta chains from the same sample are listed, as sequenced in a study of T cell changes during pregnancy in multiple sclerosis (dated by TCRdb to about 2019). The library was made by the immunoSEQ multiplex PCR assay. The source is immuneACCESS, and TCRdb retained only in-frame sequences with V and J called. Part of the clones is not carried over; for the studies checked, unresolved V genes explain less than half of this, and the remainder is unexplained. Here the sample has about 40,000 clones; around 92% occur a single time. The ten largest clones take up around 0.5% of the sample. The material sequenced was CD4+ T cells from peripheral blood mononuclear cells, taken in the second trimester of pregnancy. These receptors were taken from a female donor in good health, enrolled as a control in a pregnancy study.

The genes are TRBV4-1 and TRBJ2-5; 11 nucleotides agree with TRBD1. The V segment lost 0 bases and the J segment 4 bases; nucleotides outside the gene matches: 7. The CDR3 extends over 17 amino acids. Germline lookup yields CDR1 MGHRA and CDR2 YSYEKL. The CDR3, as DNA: TGCGCCAGCAGCCAAGAGAGAGGACAGGGGGCTGGAGAGACCCAGTACTTC. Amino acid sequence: CASSQERGQGAGETQYF.

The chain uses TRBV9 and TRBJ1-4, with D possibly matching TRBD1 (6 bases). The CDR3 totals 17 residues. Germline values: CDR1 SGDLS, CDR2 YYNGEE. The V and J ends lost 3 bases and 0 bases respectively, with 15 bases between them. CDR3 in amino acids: CASSGLSAGATNEKLFF. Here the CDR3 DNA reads TGTGCCAGCAGCGGCCTCAGTGCAGGGGCAACTAATGAAAAACTGTTTTTT. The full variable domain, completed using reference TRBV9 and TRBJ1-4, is DSGVTQTPKHLITATGQRVTLRCSPRSGDLSVYWYQQSLDQGLQFLIQYYNGEERAKGNILERFSAQQFPDLHSELNLSSLELGDSALYFCASSGLSAGATNEKLFFGSGTQLSVL.

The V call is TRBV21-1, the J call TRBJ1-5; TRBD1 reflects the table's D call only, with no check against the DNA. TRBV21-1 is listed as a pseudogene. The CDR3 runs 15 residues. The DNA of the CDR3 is TGTGCCAGCTCGCCGCGGACAGGGGGGTTTCAGCCCCAGCATTTT. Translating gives CASSPRTGGFQPQHF.

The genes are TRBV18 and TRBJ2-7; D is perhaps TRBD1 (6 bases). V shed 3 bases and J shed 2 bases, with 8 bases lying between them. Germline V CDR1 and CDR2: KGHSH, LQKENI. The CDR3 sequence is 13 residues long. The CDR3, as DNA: TGTGCCAGCTCACCGGGGGCAACCTACGAGCAGTACTTC. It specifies CASSPGATYEQYF.

CDR3 nucleotide sequence: TGTGCCAGCAGTTACGGACTAGCGGGAGGTCTCCCTACGAGGCAGTACTTC. Protein product: CASSYGLAGGLPTRQYF. The J gene is TRBJ2-7, the V gene TRBV11-2, with TRBD2 matching over 14 bases. Germline CDR1 reads SGHAT; CDR2 reads FQNNGV. J gave up 9 bases and V 6 bases, and 16 bases lay outside the gene matches. The CDR3 loop spans 17 amino acids. The full variable domain, its missing parts supplied by reference TRBV11-2 and TRBJ2-7, is EAGVAQSPRYKIIEKRQSVAFWCNPISGHATLYWYQQILGQGPKLLIQFQNNGVVDDSQLPKDRFSAERLKGVDSTLKIQPAKLEDSAVYLCASSYGLAGGLPTRQYFGPGTRLTVT.

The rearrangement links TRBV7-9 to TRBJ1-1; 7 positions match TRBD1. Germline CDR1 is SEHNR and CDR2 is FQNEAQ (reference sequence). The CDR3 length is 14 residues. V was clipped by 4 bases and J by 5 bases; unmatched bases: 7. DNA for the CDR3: TGTGCCAGCAGCTCCAGACAGGGTTTGACTGAAGCTTTCTTT. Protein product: CASSSRQGLTEAFF.

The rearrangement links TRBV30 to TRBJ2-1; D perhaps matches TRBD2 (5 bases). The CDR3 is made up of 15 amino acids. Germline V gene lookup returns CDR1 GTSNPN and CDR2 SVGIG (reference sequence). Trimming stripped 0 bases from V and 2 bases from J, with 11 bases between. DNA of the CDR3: TGTGCCTGGAGTGTAGGTAGCGTGGCCTACAATGAGCAGTTCTTC. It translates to CAWSVGSVAYNEQFF.

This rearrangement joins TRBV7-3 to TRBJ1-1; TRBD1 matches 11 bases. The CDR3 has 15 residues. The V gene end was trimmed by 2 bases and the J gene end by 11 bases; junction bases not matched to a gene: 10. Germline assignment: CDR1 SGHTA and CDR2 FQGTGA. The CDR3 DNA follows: TGTGCCAGCAGCTTAGGGCCCGGGACAGGGGGTGAGGCTTTCTTT. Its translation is CASSLGPGTGGEAFF.

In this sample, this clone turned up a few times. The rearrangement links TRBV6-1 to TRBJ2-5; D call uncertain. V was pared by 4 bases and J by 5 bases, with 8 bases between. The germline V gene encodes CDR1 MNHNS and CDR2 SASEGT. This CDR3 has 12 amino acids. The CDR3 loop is CASSVSRETQYF. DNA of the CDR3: TGTGCCAGCAGTGTCTCACGGGAGACCCAGTACTTC.

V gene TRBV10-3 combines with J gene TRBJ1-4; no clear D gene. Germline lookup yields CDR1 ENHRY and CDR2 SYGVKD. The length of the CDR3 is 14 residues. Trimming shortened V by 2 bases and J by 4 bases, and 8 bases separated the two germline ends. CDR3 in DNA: TGTGCCATCAGTGAGAACAGCTTTAATGAAAAACTGTTTTTT. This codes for CAISENSFNEKLFF.

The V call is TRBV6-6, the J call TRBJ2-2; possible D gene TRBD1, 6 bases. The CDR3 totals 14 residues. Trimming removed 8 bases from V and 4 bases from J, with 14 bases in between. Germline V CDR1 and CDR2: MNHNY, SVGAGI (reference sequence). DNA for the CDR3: TGTGCCAGCGATTCTGGACAGATCACCGGGGAGCTGTTTTTT. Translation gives CASDSGQITGELFF.

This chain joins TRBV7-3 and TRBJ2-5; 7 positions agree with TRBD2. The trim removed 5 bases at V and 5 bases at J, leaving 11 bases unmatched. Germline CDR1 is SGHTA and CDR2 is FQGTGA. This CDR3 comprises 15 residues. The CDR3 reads CASSRGGTEVETQYF. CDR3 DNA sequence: TGTGCCAGCAGCCGGGGAGGGACCGAAGTTGAGACCCAGTACTTC.

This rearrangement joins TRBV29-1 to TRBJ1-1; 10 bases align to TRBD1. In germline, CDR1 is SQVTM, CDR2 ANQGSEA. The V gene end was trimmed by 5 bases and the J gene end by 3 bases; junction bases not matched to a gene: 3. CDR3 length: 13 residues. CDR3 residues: CSVKDRGYTEAFF. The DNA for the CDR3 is TGCAGCGTTAAGGACAGGGGGTACACTGAAGCTTTCTTT.

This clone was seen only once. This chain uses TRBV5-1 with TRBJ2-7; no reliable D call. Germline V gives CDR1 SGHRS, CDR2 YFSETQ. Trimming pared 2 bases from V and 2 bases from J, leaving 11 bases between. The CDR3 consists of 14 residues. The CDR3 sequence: CASSLAPGTYEQYF. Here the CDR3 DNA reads TGCGCCAGCAGCTTAGCTCCGGGTACCTACGAGCAGTACTTC.

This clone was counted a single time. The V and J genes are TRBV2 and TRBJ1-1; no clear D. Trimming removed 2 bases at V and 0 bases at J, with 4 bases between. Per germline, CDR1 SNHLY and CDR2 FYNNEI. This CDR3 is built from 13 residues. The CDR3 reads CASSERVNTEAFF. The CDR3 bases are TGTGCCAGCAGTGAACGGGTGAACACTGAAGCTTTCTTT.

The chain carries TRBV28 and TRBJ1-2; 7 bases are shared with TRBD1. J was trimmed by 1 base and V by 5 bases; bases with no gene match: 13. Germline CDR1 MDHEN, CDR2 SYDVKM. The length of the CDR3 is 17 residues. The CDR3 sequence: CASSPRQGIAFNYGYTF. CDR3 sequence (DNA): TGTGCCAGCAGTCCCAGACAGGGAATAGCATTTAACTATGGCTACACCTTC.

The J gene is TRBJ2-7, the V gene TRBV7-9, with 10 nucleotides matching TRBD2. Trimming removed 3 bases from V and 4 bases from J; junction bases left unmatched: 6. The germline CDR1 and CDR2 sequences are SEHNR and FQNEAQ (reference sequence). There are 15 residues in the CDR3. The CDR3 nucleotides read TGTGCCAGCAGCTTTGGGGAGCGGGAGGGTTACGAGCAGTACTTC. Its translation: CASSFGEREGYEQYF.

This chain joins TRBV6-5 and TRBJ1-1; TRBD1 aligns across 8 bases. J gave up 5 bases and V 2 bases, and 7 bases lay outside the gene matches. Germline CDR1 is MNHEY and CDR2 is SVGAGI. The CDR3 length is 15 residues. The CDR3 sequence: CASSYGAGGGTEAFF. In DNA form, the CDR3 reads TGTGCCAGCAGTTACGGCGCAGGGGGCGGGACTGAAGCTTTCTTT.

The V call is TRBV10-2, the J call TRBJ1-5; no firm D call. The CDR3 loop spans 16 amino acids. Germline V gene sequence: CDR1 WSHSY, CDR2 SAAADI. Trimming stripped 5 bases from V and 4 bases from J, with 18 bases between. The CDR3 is CASSPREGLRNQPQHF. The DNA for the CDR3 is TGCGCCAGCAGTCCAAGGGAGGGTTTAAGAAATCAGCCCCAGCATTTT.

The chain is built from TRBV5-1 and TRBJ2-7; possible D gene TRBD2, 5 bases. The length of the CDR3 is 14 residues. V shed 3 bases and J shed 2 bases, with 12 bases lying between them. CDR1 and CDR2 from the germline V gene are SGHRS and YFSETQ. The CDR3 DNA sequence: TGCGCCAGCAGCTCCGCCGGGAACACCTACGAGCAGTACTTC. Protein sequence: CASSSAGNTYEQYF.

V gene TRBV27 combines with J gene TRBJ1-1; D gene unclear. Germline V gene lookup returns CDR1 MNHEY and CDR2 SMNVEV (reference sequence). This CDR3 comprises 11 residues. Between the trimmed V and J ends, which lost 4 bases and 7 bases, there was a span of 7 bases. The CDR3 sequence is CASSSYYEAFF. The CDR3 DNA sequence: TGTGCCAGCAGTTCGTACTATGAAGCTTTCTTT.